A single sample is the source of the 14 T cell receptor beta chains below, sequenced in a study of control samples from healthy donors and cancer patients. Sequencing was performed with immunoSEQ multiplex PCR; in TCRdb, only in-frame clones are kept and a portion is missing. The sample consists of more than 85,000 clones, 90% of them appearing once. Sequencing was carried out using blood. The receptors come from a human donor in good health. The donor label of this sample is uncertain.

The chain links TRBV5-1 to TRBJ2-7, with 8 bases aligning to TRBD2. The V gene end was trimmed by 4 bases and the J gene end by 7 bases; junction bases not matched to a gene: 7. The CDR3 sequence is 13 residues long. CDR1 and CDR2 from the germline V gene are SGHRS and YFSETQ. CDR3 DNA sequence: TGCGCCAGCAGCCGGGGGGGGTCCCCAGAGCAGTACTTC. Translating it yields CASSRGGSPEQYF. Complete variable domain (other parts from reference TRBV5-1 and TRBJ2-7): KAGVTQTPRYLIKTRGQQVTLSCSPISGHRSVSWYQQTPGQGLQFLFEYFSETQRNKGNFPGRFSGRQFSNSRSEMNVSTLELGDSALYLCASSRGGSPEQYFGPGTRLTVT.

The chain couples TRBV10-2 to TRBJ2-3; D call uncertain. CDR1 WSHSY and CDR2 SAAADI come from the germline V gene. CDR3 length: 16 amino acids. Trimming cost V 1 base and J 2 bases, with 13 bases left between them. In nucleotides, the CDR3 is TGCGCCAGCAGTGAGTACCGTGGGCGGCTCACAGATACGCAGTATTTT. Protein: CASSEYRGRLTDTQYF.

This CDR3 reads CAWSIKTGVRTEAFF. The CDR3 bases are TGTGCCTGGAGTATAAAGACAGGGGTGAGAACTGAAGCTTTCTTT. The rearrangement joins TRBV30 to TRBJ1-1; 8 bases match TRBD1. CDR3 length: 15 residues. Per the germline V gene, CDR1 is GTSNPN and CDR2 is SVGIG (reference sequence). After removal of 2 bases from V and 5 bases from J, the junction contained 10 bases not matched to a gene. Complete variable domain (other parts from reference TRBV30 and TRBJ1-1): SQTIHQWPATLVQPVGSPLSLECTVEGTSNPNLYWYRQAAGRGLQLLFYSVGIGQISSEVPQNLSASRPQDRQFILSSKKLLLSDSGFYLCAWSIKTGVRTEAFFGQGTRLTVV.

This sequence joins TRBV5-1 and TRBJ2-5, with D possibly TRBD1 on 5 matching bases. V gave up 3 bases and J gave up 2 bases, with 8 bases separating them. Germline loops: CDR1 SGHRS, CDR2 YFSETQ. The CDR3 length is 13 residues. The CDR3 DNA sequence: TGCGCCAGCAGCTCACAGGAACAAGAGACCCAGTACTTC. Translating it yields CASSSQEQETQYF.

The rearrangement uses TRBV30 and TRBJ1-4, with a weak D call TRBD1 (5 bases). The length of the CDR3 is 13 residues. The germline CDR1 and CDR2 sequences are GTSNPN and SVGIG (reference sequence). V lost 4 bases to trimming and J lost 3 bases, with 9 bases between them. Here the CDR3 DNA reads TGTGCCTGGAAGGGGTTAGCTAATGAAAAACTGTTTTTT. Protein product: CAWKGLANEKLFF.

The gene calls are TRBV6-2 or TRBV6-3 and TRBJ2-3, with D tentatively TRBD2 (6 bases). V lost 2 bases, J lost 6 bases, and 9 bases lay in between. Germline V gene lookup returns CDR1 MNHEY and CDR2 SVGEGT. The CDR3 is 13 amino acids. The CDR3 sequence is CASSYQGGDTQYF. CDR3 bases: TGTGCCAGCAGTTACCAAGGAGGGGATACGCAGTATTTT.

The chain recombines TRBV5-5 with TRBJ1-1; D may be TRBD1 (6 bases). This CDR3 is built from 15 residues. The ends were cut back, 4 bases at V and 3 bases at J, with 16 bases in the middle. Per the germline V gene, CDR1 is SGHKS and CDR2 is YYEKEE (reference sequence). This CDR3 is CASSLGWGRYTEAFF. CDR3 DNA sequence: TGTGCCAGCAGCCTTGGTTGGGGGCGTTACACTGAAGCTTTCTTT.

This chain connects TRBV30 to TRBJ1-3, with no clear D. The CDR3 totals 12 residues. The V end lost 4 bases, the J end lost 2 bases, and 6 bases lay between the germline ends. Germline V lookup: CDR1 GTSNPN, CDR2 SVGIG (reference sequence). The CDR3 region has the DNA TGTGCCTGGACCCCGACTGGAAACACCATATATTTT. It encodes CAWTPTGNTIYF.

The chain employs TRBV7-9 and TRBJ2-3, with 11 bases fitting TRBD2. J was trimmed by 6 bases and V by 5 bases; bases with no gene match: 10. Germline V gene lookup returns CDR1 SEHNR and CDR2 FQNEAQ (reference sequence). The CDR3 length is 16 residues. The CDR3 loop is CASSVALAGGYDTQYF. The DNA for the CDR3 is TGTGCCAGCAGCGTCGCCTTAGCGGGGGGGTACGATACGCAGTATTTT. Looking up the rest from reference TRBV7-9 and TRBJ2-3 gives the full variable domain: DTGVSQNPRHKITKRGQNVTFRCDPISEHNRLYWYRQTLGQGPEFLTYFQNEAQLEKSRLLSDRFSAERPKGSFSTLEIQRTEQGDSAMYLCASSVALAGGYDTQYFGPGTRLTVL.

V gene TRBV3-1 (or the pseudogene TRBV3-2) combines with J gene TRBJ1-3; 8 nucleotides line up with TRBD1. From germline, CDR1 is LGHDT and CDR2 YNNKEL (reference sequence). There are 19 residues in the CDR3. The trim removed 2 bases at V and 0 bases at J, leaving 12 bases unmatched. The CDR3 DNA is TGTGCCAGCAGCCAAAGAATCCGGGACAGGTTTAGCTCTGGAAACACCATATATTTT. Amino acid sequence: CASSQRIRDRFSSGNTIYF.

The rearrangement uses TRBV5-1 and TRBJ2-6; TRBD1 matches 8 bases. V gave up 4 bases and J gave up 1 base; unmatched junction bases: 10. Germline values: CDR1 SGHRS, CDR2 YFSETQ. The CDR3 length is 18 residues. Here the CDR3 reads CASSGPGQVSSGANVLTF. The CDR3 DNA reads TGCGCCAGCAGCGGACCGGGACAGGTCTCGTCTGGGGCCAACGTCCTGACTTTC.

This rearrangement joins TRBV6-1 to TRBJ1-2; tentative D call: TRBD1 (6 bases). The CDR3 sequence is 15 residues long. Trimming took 0 bases from V and 2 from J, leaving 10 bases between them. Per germline, CDR1 MNHNS and CDR2 SASEGT. The CDR3 region has the DNA TGTGCCAGCAGTGAAGCGGGACACCTGAACTATGGCTACACCTTC. Translated: CASSEAGHLNYGYTF.

This clone was counted a few times. The CDR3 nucleotides read TGTGCCAGCATCCCAACGGGGGTAGAGACCCAGTACTTC. As protein: CASIPTGVETQYF. This chain uses TRBV6-2 or TRBV6-3 with TRBJ2-5, with TRBD2 as a possible D gene (6 bases). The V end lost 7 bases, the J end lost 4 bases, and 13 bases lay between the germline ends. Per the germline V gene, CDR1 is MNHEY and CDR2 is SVGEGT. This CDR3 is built from 13 residues.

This chain uses TRBV5-1 with TRBJ2-1; D gene ambiguous. Trimming took off 7 bases at V and 0 bases at J, with 8 bases between the two ends. Germline V gene data show CDR1 as SGHRS and CDR2 as YFSETQ. The CDR3 is 13 residues long. The CDR3, as DNA: TGCGCCAGCTCTAGTAGCTCCTACAATGAGCAGTTCTTC. Encoded protein: CASSSSSYNEQFF.